Each of the 28 T cell receptor beta chains below was sequenced from the same sample in a study of control samples from healthy donors and cancer patients (TCRdb year 2020). Libraries were built with the immunoSEQ multiplex PCR assay. TCRdb re-hosts the immuneACCESS table, in-frame sequences only. Its copies lack some clones; in the studies checked, an unresolved V gene accounts for under half of them, and the cause for the rest is not known. The sample table lists around 120,000 clones, less than 95% of them with a count of one. The ten largest account for about 3.6% of the sample. Sequencing was carried out using blood. These receptor sequences come from a man aged 25-45 years in good health.

CDR3 bases: TGTGCCACCAGGAGGTCGACAGCCTTCTATGGCTACACCTTC. Protein product: CATRRSTAFYGYTF. The chain has TRBV15 and TRBJ1-2; D perhaps matches TRBD1 (5 bases). Germline V CDR1 and CDR2: LNHNV, YYDKDF (reference sequence). V lost 6 bases to trimming and J lost 4 bases, with 15 bases between them. CDR3 length: 14 residues. The whole variable domain, filled in from reference TRBV15 and TRBJ1-2, reads DAMVIQNPRYQVTQFGKPVTLSCSQTLNHNVMYWYQQKSSQAPKLLFHYYDKDFNNEADTPDNFQSRRPNTSFCFLDIRSPGLGDTAMYLCATRRSTAFYGYTFGSGTRLTVV.

The chain couples TRBV19 to TRBJ1-1, with unresolved D. The CDR3 contains 13 residues. Looked up from germline, CDR1 is LNHDA and CDR2 is SQIVND (reference sequence). V lost 1 base and J lost 8, with 11 bases in between. The CDR3 DNA reads as TGTGCCAGTAGTATAGGCTGGTTACAGGAAGCTTTCTTT. This sequence encodes CASSIGWLQEAFF.

The V gene is TRBV11-1, the J gene TRBJ2-5; D remains unclear. Between the trimmed V and J ends, which lost 0 bases and 3 bases, there was a span of 11 bases. Looked up from germline, CDR1 is SGHAT and CDR2 is FQDESV (reference sequence). The CDR3 extends over 15 amino acids. CDR3 in DNA: TGTGCCAGCAGCTTAGCGAGTTACAGAAAAGAGACCCAGTACTTC. This gives the protein CASSLASYRKETQYF.

The V gene is TRBV6-4, the J gene TRBJ2-1, with 12 bases matching TRBD1. CDR1 and CDR2 (germline): MRHNA, SNTAGT. CDR3 length equals 15 residues. With V trimmed by 0 bases and J by 8 bases, 2 bases remained unmatched. CDR3 in DNA: TGTGCCAGCAGTGACTCCGGGACAGGGGGCGATGAGCAGTTCTTC. Translating gives CASSDSGTGGDEQFF.

The chain has TRBV4-1 and TRBJ2-4, with TRBD2 matching 13 bases. The trim removed 2 bases at V and 3 bases at J, leaving 10 bases unmatched. CDR3 length: 19 amino acids. CDR1 MGHRA and CDR2 YSYEKL come from the germline V gene. The CDR3 DNA sequence: TGCGCCAGCAGCCAAAGTGCCGGGACTAGCGGGGTTGTCAAAAACATTCAGTACTTC. Its translation is CASSQSAGTSGVVKNIQYF.

This clone showed up just once. The rearrangement uses TRBV28 and TRBJ1-6; 9 nucleotides align to TRBD1. Germline loops: CDR1 MDHEN, CDR2 SYDVKM. The V segment lost 6 bases and the J segment 10 bases; nucleotides outside the gene matches: 7. The CDR3 spans 14 residues. The CDR3 nucleotides are TGTGCCAGCAGGATGACAGGGGGGGCATCACCCCTCCACTTT. This gives the protein CASRMTGGASPLHF.

The chain joins TRBV7-2 to TRBJ1-6; D is unresolved. CDR3 length: 16 amino acids. Trimming removed 1 base at V and 1 base at J, with 8 bases between. Per germline, CDR1 SGHTA and CDR2 FQGNSA. The CDR3 sequence: CASSLVTASYNSPLHF. CDR3 sequence (DNA): TGTGCCAGCAGCTTAGTAACAGCATCCTATAATTCACCCCTCCACTTT.

In its sample, this clone was seen once. The chain couples TRBV4-3 to TRBJ2-7; 10 nucleotides line up with TRBD2. The trim removed 4 bases at V and 2 bases at J, leaving 5 bases unmatched. This CDR3 is 15 amino acids long. Germline-derived CDR1 and CDR2 are LGHNA and YSLEER. Written as DNA, the CDR3 is TGCGCCAGCAGCCCCTTAGCGGGGGGACCCTACGAGCAGTACTTC. It is translated as CASSPLAGGPYEQYF.

The chain is built from TRBV28 and TRBJ1-5; D not resolved. The ends were cut back, 3 bases at V and 6 bases at J, with 9 bases in the middle. The CDR3 totals 13 residues. Germline V gives CDR1 MDHEN, CDR2 SYDVKM. CDR3 protein: CASSLDRVQPQHF. CDR3 sequence (DNA): TGTGCCAGCAGTTTGGATAGGGTTCAGCCCCAGCATTTT.

The chain carries TRBV4-1 and TRBJ1-2; 7 bases agree with TRBD1. CDR1 MGHRA and CDR2 YSYEKL come from the germline V gene. V lost 5 bases, J lost 2 bases, and 8 bases stayed unmatched. The CDR3 totals 15 residues. This CDR3 reads CASSRQGGGNYGYTF. The DNA for the CDR3 is TGCGCCAGCAGCAGACAGGGAGGAGGGAACTATGGCTACACCTTC.

The CDR3 coding sequence is TGTGCCAGCTCACCAAGGGCTAGCGGGGGCTCCTACGAGCAGTACTTC. Translation gives CASSPRASGGSYEQYF. The J gene is TRBJ2-7, the V gene TRBV18; 10 bases line up with TRBD2. The V and J ends lost 2 bases and 0 bases, in that order; junction bases with no gene match: 4. This CDR3 region has 16 residues. The germline gives CDR1 KGHSH, CDR2 LQKENI.

The chain uses TRBV7-3 and TRBJ1-1, with TRBD1 matching 9 bases. V gave up 4 bases and J gave up 3 bases; unmatched junction bases: 6. The CDR3 sequence is 15 residues long. The germline V gene encodes CDR1 SGHTA and CDR2 FQGTGA. CDR3 sequence: CASSSQGQGYTEAFF. The CDR3 DNA reads as TGTGCCAGCAGCTCCCAGGGACAGGGATACACTGAAGCTTTCTTT.

The chain uses TRBV11-2 and TRBJ2-2, with a tentative D call TRBD1 (7 bases). The CDR3 runs 13 residues. Germline lookup yields CDR1 SGHAT and CDR2 FQNNGV. V lost 5 bases to trimming and J lost 5 bases, with 9 bases between them. CDR3 protein: CASSPGGTGELFF. CDR3 DNA: TGTGCCAGCAGCCCAGGGGGGACCGGGGAGCTGTTTTTT. Drawing the rest from reference TRBV11-2 and TRBJ2-2, the complete variable domain is EAGVAQSPRYKIIEKRQSVAFWCNPISGHATLYWYQQILGQGPKLLIQFQNNGVVDDSQLPKDRFSAERLKGVDSTLKIQPAKLEDSAVYLCASSPGGTGELFFGEGSRLTVL.

V gene TRBV12-3 or TRBV12-4 combines with J gene TRBJ2-2; D possibly uses TRBD1 or TRBD2 (6 bases each). V lost 6 bases to trimming and J lost 7 bases, with 12 bases between them. The CDR3 consists of 13 residues. CDR3 residues: CASSGGSYGELFF. For the CDR3, the DNA is TGTGCCAGCAGCGGGGGCAGTTACGGGGAGCTGTTTTTT.

The V and J genes are TRBV5-4 and TRBJ1-2, with D maybe TRBD1 (6 bases). Germline values: CDR1 SGHNT, CDR2 YYREEE (reference sequence). Trimming took off 3 bases at V and 4 bases at J, with 10 bases between the two ends. The CDR3 totals 13 residues. The CDR3 spells CASSYRDVYGYTF. In DNA, the CDR3 is TGTGCCAGCAGCTACAGGGATGTCTATGGCTACACCTTC.

V is TRBV14 and J is TRBJ1-1, with D perhaps TRBD1 (5 bases). The CDR3 sequence is 12 residues long. V shed 1 base and J shed 7 bases, with 7 bases lying between them. CDR1 is SGHDN, CDR2 FVKESK, per germline. CDR3 DNA sequence: TGTGCCAGCAGCCAAGTGGGGCTTGAAGCTTTCTTT. Translating gives CASSQVGLEAFF.

The sample holds one count of this clone. The rearrangement uses TRBV11-3 and TRBJ2-7, with TRBD1 matching 7 bases. Trimming at V came to 5 bases and at J to 5 bases, leaving 6 bases not matched to a gene. The CDR3 runs 13 residues. Germline V gene sequence: CDR1 SGHNT, CDR2 YENEEA. In DNA form, the CDR3 reads TGTGCCAGCAGCCCTCGGGACAGCCACGAGCAGTACTTC. It encodes CASSPRDSHEQYF.

This sequence joins TRBV15 and TRBJ2-5; 7 bases match TRBD2. The germline CDR1 and CDR2 sequences are LNHNV and YYDKDF (reference sequence). The V segment lost 0 bases and the J segment 2 bases; nucleotides outside the gene matches: 6. The CDR3 runs to 16 residues. CDR3 in amino acids: CATSRDITRGQETQYF. In DNA, the CDR3 is TGTGCCACCAGCAGAGATATTACGCGGGGGCAAGAGACCCAGTACTTC.

This clone turned up a few times. The CDR3 DNA reads TGTGCCAGCAGGGTCAACACTGAAGCTTTCTTT. The encoded protein is CASRVNTEAFF. The chain couples TRBV6-5 to TRBJ1-1; no reliable D call. V lost 6 bases, J lost 2 bases, and 4 bases lay in between. Germline V gene data show CDR1 as MNHEY and CDR2 as SVGAGI. The length of the CDR3 is 11 residues.

This clone was picked up one time. This chain joins TRBV4-1 and TRBJ2-1; TRBD1 matches 7 bases. The trim removed 6 bases at V and 5 bases at J, leaving 16 bases unmatched. The length of the CDR3 is 17 residues. Germline V CDR1 and CDR2: MGHRA, YSYEKL. In DNA, the CDR3 is TGCGCCAGCAGGCAGATTATTCAGGGGGTCCAGAACAATGAGCAGTTCTTC. This codes for CASRQIIQGVQNNEQFF.

CDR3 sequence reads: CASSPQGAGNTIYF. The CDR3 DNA follows: TGTGCCAGCAGCCCCCAGGGAGCTGGAAACACCATATATTTT. This chain links TRBV7-2 with TRBJ1-3, with a tentative D call TRBD1 (5 bases). V was pared by 5 bases and J by 2 bases, with 10 bases between. Per the germline V gene, CDR1 is SGHTA and CDR2 is FQGNSA. The CDR3 runs 14 residues.

As DNA, the CDR3 is TGTGCCAGCAGCCCGACTAGCGGGGTTGCCCTCCGCGATGAGCAGTTCTTC. It translates to CASSPTSGVALRDEQFF. The chain couples TRBV7-6 to TRBJ2-1; 11 positions match TRBD2. V shed 5 bases and J 8 bases; nucleotides not matched to a gene: 14. In germline, CDR1 is SGHVS, CDR2 FNYEAQ. This CDR3 region has 17 residues.

The chain links TRBV7-2 to TRBJ2-3; D gene unclear. The CDR3 is 14 amino acids. Between the trimmed V and J ends, which lost 5 bases and 0 bases, there was a span of 9 bases. CDR1 is SGHTA, CDR2 FQGNSA, per germline. CDR3 coding DNA: TGTGCCAGCAGCCTCAGGCCCAGCACAGATACGCAGTATTTT. Protein: CASSLRPSTDTQYF. Full variable domain (outside the CDR3, taken from reference TRBV7-2 and TRBJ2-3): GAGVSQSPSNKVTEKGKDVELRCDPISGHTALYWYRQSLGQGLEFLIYFQGNSAPDKSGLPSDRFSAERTGGSVSTLTIQRTQQEDSAVYLCASSLRPSTDTQYFGPGTRLTVL.

The rearrangement links TRBV7-2 to TRBJ2-1; no clear D. Trimming left V 5 bases short and J 0 bases short, with 2 bases between. Germline loops: CDR1 SGHTA, CDR2 FQGNSA. CDR3 length equals 12 residues. Written as DNA, the CDR3 is TGTGCCAGCAGCCGCTCCTACAATGAGCAGTTCTTC. It is translated as CASSRSYNEQFF.

The chain is built from TRBV11-2 and TRBJ1-2; the D gene is possibly TRBD1 (5 bases). Looked up from germline, CDR1 is SGHAT and CDR2 is FQNNGV. Trimming cost V 5 bases and J 4 bases, with 8 bases left between them. There are 12 residues in the CDR3. The CDR3 DNA reads as TGTGCCAGCAGCCCAGGGAGCTATGGCTACACCTTC. Translation gives CASSPGSYGYTF.

The chain uses TRBV7-9 and TRBJ2-1, with 10 bases fitting TRBD2. This CDR3 is built from 15 residues. Germline V CDR1 and CDR2: SEHNR, FQNEAQ (reference sequence). V shed 8 bases, J shed 8 bases, and the junction held 12 bases outside the gene matches. The CDR3 sequence is CASGAGGQGRDEQFF. The CDR3 coding sequence is TGTGCCAGCGGAGCGGGGGGGCAGGGAAGGGATGAGCAGTTCTTC. Filled out from reference TRBV7-9 and TRBJ2-1, the complete variable domain reads DTGVSQNPRHKITKRGQNVTFRCDPISEHNRLYWYRQTLGQGPEFLTYFQNEAQLEKSRLLSDRFSAERPKGSFSTLEIQRTEQGDSAMYLCASGAGGQGRDEQFFGPGTRLTVL.

The chain links TRBV24-1 to TRBJ2-2; 7 bases map to TRBD1. Germline V gene sequence: CDR1 KGHDR, CDR2 SFDVKD. The CDR3 covers 15 residues. The J segment lost 3 bases and the V segment lost 4 bases, leaving 4 bases of the junction unmatched. CDR3 nucleotides: TGTGCCACCAGTGAAAGGACAGGATACACCGGGGAGCTGTTTTTT. The encoded protein is CATSERTGYTGELFF.

In its sample, this clone was seen once. The chain has TRBV7-9 and TRBJ1-4; TRBD1 is a possible D gene (6 bases). This CDR3 is built from 14 residues. V lost 5 bases, J lost 3 bases, and 10 bases lay in between. Germline V lookup: CDR1 SEHNR, CDR2 FQNEAQ (reference sequence). CDR3 DNA: TGTGCCAGCAGCCCGGGGGCGGCTAATGAAAAACTGTTTTTT. This translates into CASSPGAANEKLFF. Looking up the rest from reference TRBV7-9 and TRBJ1-4 gives the full variable domain: DTGVSQNPRHKITKRGQNVTFRCDPISEHNRLYWYRQTLGQGPEFLTYFQNEAQLEKSRLLSDRFSAERPKGSFSTLEIQRTEQGDSAMYLCASSPGAANEKLFFGSGTQLSVL.